This record looks at one T cell receptor beta chain sequence and its context. Assay: immunoSEQ multiplex PCR; the TCRdb copy retains only in-frame clones and omits some. Of around 46,000 clones listed, roughly nine tenths are singletons. This sample stems from a study of blood T cell repertoires in COVID-19. Turning to the study itself: Sample material is recorded as cDNA or gDNA derived from T cells, B-cell-depleted T cells, or PBMCs.

The V and J ends lost 0 bases and 6 bases respectively, with 18 bases between them. From germline, CDR1 is SGHRS and CDR2 YFSETQ. The CDR3 contains 16 residues. Input material: peripheral blood. The source of this sequence is a man between 60 and 75 years old with active or convalescent COVID-19. This rearrangement joins TRBV5-1 to TRBJ1-1, with D unclear. Written as DNA, the CDR3 is TGCGCCAGCAGCTTGGCCGAAGTAGTAGGACTCTCTGAAGCTTTCTTT. It codes for CASSLAEVVGLSEAFF.